This T cell receptor (beta chain) was documented in a study of blood T cell repertoires in COVID-19 (dated by TCRdb to about 2020). At the level of the whole study: Samples covering the acute and convalescent phases of COVID-19 were provided by collaborators in the United States, Italy and Spain. The material from the prospective study consisted of cDNA or gDNA derived from T cells, B-cell-depleted T cells, or PBMCs. Subjects who had been exposed to COVID-19, were actively infected with it, or had recovered from it provided the deeply sampled blood TCRbeta repertoires that made up the dataset. The repertoires were made available in a free public database intended to serve as a resource for research on the immune response to SARS-CoV-2. Samples were obtained from the ongoing ImmuneRACE study (first 160 participants) and from some 1,300 subjects provided by 6 global collaborators. Sample metadata almost always included a de-identified subject ID, COVID-19 status, age in years and sex. Where available, HLA class I and class II types were obtained from metadata supplied by the sample provider rather than from assay-based typing.

As encoded in the germline V gene, CDR1 is MNHEY while CDR2 is SVGEGT. V is clipped by 3 bases and J by 2 bases, and the sequence between their germline boundaries is 14 bases long. The CDR3 covers 15 residues, taking in both the cysteine and the phenylalanine. Just CDR3 DNA is preserved here, 45 bases in frame from base 1. Turning to this clone: Its antigen target is currently unknown. The sample holds no much larger clone one base away, and base qualities are not on file.

Whole blood was collected in K2EDTA tubes by collaborating institutions according to the institutions' own protocols. For TCRbeta analysis, collaborator samples were shipped as frozen whole blood, as isolated PBMCs, or as DNA extracted from either sample type. TCRbeta CDR3 regions were amplified from genomic DNA using the immunoSEQ Assay, a bias-controlled multiplex PCR. In the original analysis: Within the assay, amplification of reference gene primers was used to estimate how many nucleated cells each sample contained. Sequence reads were collapsed and filtered to measure the absolute abundance of every unique TCRbeta CDR3 rearrangement. For each sample, productive Simpson clonality was calculated as the square root of Simpson's diversity index over productive rearrangements. TCRdb stores this immuneACCESS table with in-frame sequences only. Part of the clones is absent; in the studies checked, under half of the shortfall reflects unresolved V genes, and no reason is known for the rest. The V and J calls and clone size are taken from that table; D and trimming were inferred from the DNA. The table for this sample lists just over 75,000 clones; roughly 80% of them were counted only once. The ten largest clones capture approximately 5.8% of the sample.

What the work shows at the level of the full study, not this receptor alone: The amount of clinical and demographic metadata varied by source and participant and was provided uncurated.

The specimen sequenced was peripheral blood. The chain is encoded by TRBV6-2 or TRBV6-3 joined to TRBJ2-7; tentative D gene TRBD1, with 6 bases matching. The clonotype was recovered from a man in his fifties or sixties with active or convalescent COVID-19. The DNA sequence reads TGTGCCAGCAGTTATATAGGGACAAGGACCTACGAGCAGTACTTC. Protein translation: CASSYIGTRTYEQYF.